Detailed here is one T cell receptor (beta chain). Its antigen is still unknown. Primers used in a second PCR of about 7 to 12 cycles were a sample-barcoded 5' primer and a J-beta primer mix. TCRdb re-called the 5' RACE reads with MiXCR, one entry per CDR3 protein. The top ten clones hold nearly 20% of a sample with 650,000 to 800,000 distinct CDR3 sequences, approximately 44% of them seen once. Per sample, extraction of total RNA gave at least 6 micrograms in every case. The CDR3 has 18 residues. V lost 2 bases and J lost 4; bases outside the gene matches: 15. CDR1 and CDR2 (germline): SGHTA, FQGNSA. This sample is drawn from a study of blood T cells in healthy people across ages. Study-level findings and limits: Since the PBMCs were unsorted, naive and antigen-experienced cells could not be conclusively compared. Getting older went along with TCR beta diversity per million T cells dropping roughly linearly. Samples with more naive T cells showed higher observed beta diversity.

The sequenced material came from blood. The chain has TRBV7-2 and TRBJ1-2; 8 positions agree with TRBD1. The clonotype was recovered from a man in his sixties in good health. DNA of the CDR3: TGTGCCAGCAGCTTAAAGGGGGACCGGGACAGGACTTTCTATGGCTACACCTTC. Its protein is CASSLKGDRDRTFYGYTF.